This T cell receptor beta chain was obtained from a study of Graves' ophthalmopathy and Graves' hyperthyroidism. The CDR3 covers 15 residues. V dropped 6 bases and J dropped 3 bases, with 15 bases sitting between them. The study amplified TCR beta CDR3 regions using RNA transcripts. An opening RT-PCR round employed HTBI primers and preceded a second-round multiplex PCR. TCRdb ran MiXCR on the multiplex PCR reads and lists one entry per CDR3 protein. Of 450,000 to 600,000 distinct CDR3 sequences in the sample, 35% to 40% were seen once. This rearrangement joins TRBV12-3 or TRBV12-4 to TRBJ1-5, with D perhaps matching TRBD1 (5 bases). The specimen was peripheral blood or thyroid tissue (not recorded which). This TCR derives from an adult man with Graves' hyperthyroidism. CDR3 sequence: CASRALGGANQPQHF. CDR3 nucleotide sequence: TGTGCCAGCAGGGCCTTGGGAGGGGCCAATCAGCCCCAGCATTTT.